This T cell receptor (beta chain) originates from a study of a mutant IDH1 vaccine in newly diagnosed glioma. Whole-study context: Patients underwent eight vaccinations, which took place in weeks 1, 3, 5, 7, 11, 15, 19 and 23. It was radiotherapy, temozolomide, or both that patients received previously, with most receiving both.

In the case of this clone: Its antigen is unidentified.

The protocol was immunoSEQ multiplex PCR, while the TCRdb copy is restricted to in-frame clones and leaves out a portion. The sample consists of roughly 120,000 clones, about 82% of them appearing once. Time point of the sample: week 11, during vaccination. The study gave 300 ug of mutant IDH1 20-mer peptide per vaccine dose, with topical imiquimod. The sequence was obtained from a man aged 35 to 55 with glioma. The source was PBMCs, collected from a glioma patient whose treatment included an IDH1 peptide vaccine.

The CDR3, as DNA: TGTGCCAGCAGCTTCGGACAGGCTAATGAAAAACTGTTTTTT. This translates into CASSFGQANEKLFF. The genes are TRBV5-4 and TRBJ1-4; TRBD1 matches at 7 bases. The CDR3 runs to 14 residues. Germline trimming cut 2 bases from V and 3 bases from J; bases unmatched to any gene: 1. The germline gives CDR1 SGHNT, CDR2 YYREEE (reference sequence).